What follows is one T cell receptor (beta chain) and its context. The CDR3 sequence is 15 residues long. Unmatched junction bases numbered 9, after V lost 0 bases and J lost 6 bases. In germline, CDR1 is DFQATT, CDR2 SNEGSKA (reference sequence). For the second PCR, which ran for about 6 to 11 cycles, a sample-barcoded 5' primer and a J-beta primer mix were used. Each CDR3 protein gets one entry after TCRdb re-called the 5' RACE reads with MiXCR. The sample records 800,000 to 1,300,000 distinct CDR3 sequences, around 25% being singletons. The entry originates in a study of blood T cells in healthy people across ages. This sample was also put to use in a study of T cells of mothers and their children. This second study notes: The analysis detected no persistent microchimeric T cell clones.

This sequence was found in a girl between 2 and 10 years old in good health. V and J are TRBV20-1 and TRBJ2-3; 7 bases are shared with TRBD2. The sample consisted of blood. CDR3 DNA: TGCAGTGCTAGAGATCTTGCGGGGGAGTGGGATACGCAGTATTTT. Its translation is CSARDLAGEWDTQYF.